The text below deals with one TCR beta chain. Antigen: not known. Genomic DNA per cell subset filled all wells of several immunoSEQ plates. The repertoire was sequenced with immunoSEQ multiplex PCR; TCRdb's copy has only in-frame clones and lacks some. This sample has fewer than 3 million clones, with 85% to 95% found just once. The V and J ends lost 2 bases and 7 bases respectively, with 11 bases between them. The CDR3 is made up of 13 amino acids. The germline gives CDR1 SGHTA, CDR2 FQGTGA. This entry belongs to a study of shared clonotypes between healthy human individuals. Study-wide findings and caveats: The sampled material consisted only of blood, and tissue repertoires are likely to differ. Generation probability values for non-shared clonotypes were lower than those for clonotypes shared by all four donors.

Donors included only healthy HIV-negative adults lacking recent acute infections or vaccinations. This chain links TRBV7-3 with TRBJ1-1; possibly TRBD1 for D (5 bases). Material: naive CD4+ T cells from PBMCs. The subset denotes: CD45RA+ positively selected. The clonotype was recovered from a man younger than 35 in good health. Some clones in this sample may be carry-over from other donors' samples. This CDR3 is CASSLVRGDEAFF. The CDR3 nucleotides read TGTGCCAGCAGCTTAGTTCGGGGGGATGAAGCTTTCTTT.